These 17 T cell receptor beta chains were all obtained from the same sample, sequenced in a study of long-term antiretroviral therapy in people with HIV. At the survey level, the v3.0 immunoSEQ assay was run. Sequencing used immunoSEQ multiplex PCR; TCRdb keeps in-frame clones, though not all of them. The table shows around 15,000 clones, with 90% to 95% occurring only once. The sample consisted of unsorted PBMCs, taken 0.6 years after starting antiretroviral therapy. These TCRs come from a woman aged 40-49 years with HIV.

This chain joins TRBV4-1 and TRBJ2-1; TRBD2 matches at 12 bases. Trimming removed 0 bases from V and 6 bases from J; junction bases left unmatched: 3. The CDR3 length is 16 residues. Germline V CDR1 and CDR2: MGHRA, YSYEKL. The DNA for the CDR3 is TGCGCCAGCAGCCAAGACCCTAGCGGGGGGGGCAATGAGCAGTTCTTC. Residues: CASSQDPSGGGNEQFF.

This chain joins TRBV4-3 and TRBJ1-2; 7 bases are shared with TRBD1. Germline values: CDR1 LGHNA, CDR2 YSLEER. CDR3 length equals 14 residues. J lost 6 bases, V lost 3 bases, and 7 bases had no gene match. CDR3 residues: CASSQQGVTNGYTF. DNA for the CDR3: TGCGCCAGCAGCCAGCAGGGGGTTACTAATGGCTACACCTTC.

The chain links TRBV18 to TRBJ2-3; the match to TRBD1 covers 9 bases. Trimming removed 3 bases from V and 5 bases from J; junction bases left unmatched: 6. From germline, CDR1 is KGHSH and CDR2 LQKENI. The CDR3 consists of 15 residues. CDR3 bases: TGTGCCAGCTCACCTTGGGGACAGGGAAAAGATACGCAGTATTTT. It yields the protein CASSPWGQGKDTQYF.

This chain links TRBV5-6 with TRBJ1-2; D remains ambiguous. Trimming pared 0 bases from V and 8 bases from J, leaving 14 bases between. The length of the CDR3 is 14 residues. CDR1 SGHDT and CDR2 YYEEEE come from the germline V gene. The CDR3 reads CASSLANGVGGYTF. The CDR3 DNA reads as TGTGCCAGCAGCTTGGCCAACGGGGTAGGAGGCTACACCTTC.

This rearrangement joins TRBV2 to TRBJ1-5, with D tentatively TRBD1 (5 bases). Trimming pared 7 bases from V and 2 bases from J, leaving 12 bases between. Looked up from germline, CDR1 is SNHLY and CDR2 is FYNNEI. This CDR3 spans 14 amino acids. The CDR3: CASIEVGGNQPQHF. The CDR3, as DNA: TGTGCCAGCATCGAGGTGGGGGGCAATCAGCCCCAGCATTTT.

CDR3 region: CASSLGLAGGQETQYF. The CDR3 coding sequence is TGCGCCAGCAGCTTAGGACTAGCGGGGGGGCAAGAGACCCAGTACTTC. This chain links TRBV5-1 with TRBJ2-5; 15 bases match TRBD2. J lost 2 bases, V lost 2 bases, and 1 base had no gene match. CDR3 length: 16 residues. Germline V gives CDR1 SGHRS, CDR2 YFSETQ.

The chain carries TRBV15 and TRBJ2-1; 7 nucleotides align to TRBD2. CDR1 and CDR2 from the germline V gene are LNHNV and YYDKDF (reference sequence). Trimming cost V 2 bases and J 4 bases; bases outside gene matches: 8. CDR3 length equals 16 residues. The DNA of the CDR3 is TGTGCCACCAGCAGAAATTCGGGGGGATCGTACAATGAGCAGTTCTTC. As protein: CATSRNSGGSYNEQFF. Full variable domain (rest looked up from reference TRBV15 and TRBJ2-1): DAMVIQNPRYQVTQFGKPVTLSCSQTLNHNVMYWYQQKSSQAPKLLFHYYDKDFNNEADTPDNFQSRRPNTSFCFLDIRSPGLGDTAMYLCATSRNSGGSYNEQFFGPGTRLTVL.

V and J are TRBV7-2 and TRBJ2-7, with TRBD2 matching 14 bases. CDR1 and CDR2 (germline): SGHTA, FQGNSA. The V segment lost 0 bases and the J segment 2 bases; nucleotides outside the gene matches: 9. CDR3 length equals 19 residues. The CDR3 region has the DNA TGTGCCAGCAGCTTAGCTACTCCGGGACTAGCGGGGGTCCCCTACGAGCAGTACTTC. Translation: CASSLATPGLAGVPYEQYF.

V is TRBV18 and J is TRBJ2-5; 12 nucleotides align to TRBD2. CDR3 length: 19 amino acids. V lost 3 bases to trimming and J lost 4 bases; unmatched junction nucleotides: 15. Germline values: CDR1 KGHSH, CDR2 LQKENI. The CDR3 DNA reads as TGTGCCAGCTCACCCTCTAGCGGGGGGGCCCCAAGCCCACGAGAGACCCAGTACTTC. It translates to CASSPSSGGAPSPRETQYF. Complete variable domain (other parts from reference TRBV18 and TRBJ2-5): NAGVMQNPRHLVRRRGQEARLRCSPMKGHSHVYWYRQLPEEGLKFMVYLQKENIIDESGMPKERFSAEFPKEGPSILRIQQVVRGDSAAYFCASSPSSGGAPSPRETQYFGPGTRLLVL.

The chain carries TRBV5-1 and TRBJ2-7; TRBD2 might be the D (6 bases). This CDR3 contains 17 residues. The germline CDR1 and CDR2 sequences are SGHRS and YFSETQ. V was trimmed by 0 bases and J by 8 bases, leaving 24 bases between them. CDR3 coding DNA: TGCGCCAGCAGCTTGGCCGACGGGGGACCGGGCCAGGTAAAGCAGTACTTC. Its protein is CASSLADGGPGQVKQYF. Variable domain in full (rest from reference TRBV5-1 and TRBJ2-7): KAGVTQTPRYLIKTRGQQVTLSCSPISGHRSVSWYQQTPGQGLQFLFEYFSETQRNKGNFPGRFSGRQFSNSRSEMNVSTLELGDSALYLCASSLADGGPGQVKQYFGPGTRLTVT.

The chain has TRBV10-3 and TRBJ1-6; the D gene is possibly TRBD1 (5 bases). The CDR3 sequence is 15 residues long. V lost 4 bases, J lost 0 bases, and 7 bases lay in between. CDR1 ENHRY and CDR2 SYGVKD come from the germline V gene. CDR3 loop: CAISGGVSYNSPLHF. For the CDR3, the DNA is TGTGCCATCAGTGGGGGGGTCTCCTATAATTCACCCCTCCACTTT.

The chain has TRBV29-1 and TRBJ1-1; D is unclear. The CDR3 runs to 14 residues. The V gene's germline CDR1 is SQVTM and CDR2 ANQGSEA. V was shortened by 0 bases and J by 4 bases, with 12 bases between the two germline ends. CDR3 nucleotide sequence: TGCAGCGTTGAAGAGCGGGGTATCGGCACTGAAGCTTTCTTT. Translated, it gives CSVEERGIGTEAFF.

The chain carries TRBV25-1 and TRBJ2-1, with a tentative D call TRBD1 (5 bases). V dropped 9 bases and J dropped 11 bases, with 14 bases sitting between them. This CDR3 has 11 amino acids. Germline V gene sequence: CDR1 MGHDK, CDR2 SYGVNS. The CDR3 loop reads CASTPGNQQFF. The CDR3 DNA is TGTGCCAGTACCCCAGGGAACCAGCAGTTCTTC.

The V and J genes are TRBV18 and TRBJ2-5, with 8 bases matching TRBD1. V dropped 5 bases and J dropped 2; count of bases not matched to a gene: 4. CDR3 length: 14 residues. CDR1 is KGHSH and CDR2 is LQKENI in the germline V gene. The CDR3 DNA is TGTGCCAGCTCATCGACAGGGGCGCAAGAGACCCAGTACTTC. Translated, it gives CASSSTGAQETQYF.

J is TRBJ1-4 and V is TRBV7-9; D not resolved. CDR1 is SEHNR, CDR2 FQNEAQ, per germline (reference sequence). The CDR3 has 15 amino acids. Deletions cut 5 bases from V and 8 bases from J, with 18 bases between. The CDR3 loop reads CASSARRQGGEKLFF. The CDR3, as DNA: TGTGCCAGCAGCGCCAGGCGGCAAGGCGGGGAAAAACTGTTTTTT.

The rearrangement uses TRBV30 and TRBJ2-7; D is unresolved. This CDR3 has 12 amino acids. V was cut by 5 bases and J by 6 bases, with 14 bases left in between. Germline values: CDR1 GTSNPN, CDR2 SVGIG (reference sequence). CDR3 amino acids: CAWGVGLREQYF. The CDR3 region has the DNA TGTGCCTGGGGCGTCGGCCTTCGCGAGCAGTACTTC.

This chain uses TRBV7-8 with TRBJ1-5; D remains unclear. Germline CDR1 and CDR2: SGHVS and FQNEAQ. This CDR3 spans 15 amino acids. With 1 base removed from V and 0 bases from J, the gap between germline ends came to 7 bases. CDR3 amino acids: CASSLGQNSNQPQHF. The CDR3 DNA reads as TGTGCCAGCAGCTTAGGTCAGAATAGCAATCAGCCCCAGCATTTT.